One and the same sample provided the 28 T cell receptor beta chains below, sequenced in a study of yellow fever vaccine responses in identical twins. Via MiXCR, TCRdb re-called the RT-PCR reads, giving one row per CDR3 protein. The data contain around 210 distinct CDR3 sequences, about 60% of them seen just once; the ten biggest clones take up roughly two fifths. The sample here was T cells from blood (PBMCs), unsorted or a sorted subset (not recorded which), taken before or after yellow fever vaccination (not recorded which). The source of these receptors is a female donor who received the yellow fever vaccine.

This chain uses TRBV15 with TRBJ1-5; TRBD1 matches 7 bases. Trimming cost V 5 bases and J 6 bases; bases outside gene matches: 4. CDR1 is LNHNV, CDR2 YYDKDF, per germline (reference sequence). The CDR3 covers 13 residues. The CDR3 reads CATSGAGGQPQHF. The CDR3 bases are TGTGCCACCAGCGGGGCAGGGGGTCAGCCCCAGCATTTT.

This chain's CDR3 is CADRWGGSYNEQFF. The CDR3 bases are TGTGCGGACCGTTGGGGAGGCTCCTACAATGAGCAGTTCTTC. This chain joins TRBV11-1 and TRBJ2-1, with a possible D match to TRBD2 (6 bases). CDR3 length: 14 residues. Germline V gives CDR1 SGHAT, CDR2 FQDESV (reference sequence).

The rearrangement links TRBV4-1 to TRBJ1-2; TRBD1 agrees at 7 bases. The germline V gene encodes CDR1 MGHRA and CDR2 YSYEKL. V shed 1 base, J shed 8 bases, and the junction held 4 bases outside the gene matches. The CDR3 is 13 residues long. The DNA of the CDR3 is TGCGCCAGCAGCCAAGCGCAGGGGGGCGGCTACACCTTC. It is translated as CASSQAQGGGYTF.

The J gene is TRBJ2-5, the V gene TRBV20-1, with D perhaps given as TRBD1 or TRBD2 (5 bases each). There are 14 residues in the CDR3. The V gene lost 1 base and the J gene lost 4 bases, with 13 bases spanning the gap. Germline CDR1 reads DFQATT; CDR2 reads SNEGSKA (reference sequence). CDR3 bases: TGCAGTGCTAGAGTGGGGGACCACTTAGAGACCCAGTACTTC. Translated: CSARVGDHLETQYF.

This clonotype occurred a few times. The chain joins TRBV4-1 to TRBJ1-5; D gene uncertain. CDR1 and CDR2 (germline): MGHRA, YSYEKL. V dropped 0 bases and J dropped 6 bases, with 12 bases sitting between them. CDR3 length: 15 residues. This CDR3 is CASSQEFGLGQPQHF. The CDR3 coding sequence is TGCGCCAGCAGCCAAGAATTTGGCCTAGGTCAGCCCCAGCATTTT.

This clonotype was seen a few times. This chain uses TRBV10-1 with TRBJ1-1, with D tentatively TRBD1 (6 bases). The germline V and J ends were trimmed by 8 bases and 5 bases, with 18 bases remaining between them. From germline, CDR1 is WNHNN and CDR2 SYGVQD (reference sequence). The CDR3 is made up of 14 amino acids. CDR3 sequence: CASQNREDGTEAFF. CDR3 DNA sequence: TGCGCCAGCCAGAACAGGGAGGATGGGACTGAAGCTTTCTTT.

This chain connects TRBV15 to TRBJ1-1, with 8 nucleotides matching TRBD1. Trimming cost V 3 bases and J 3 bases; bases outside gene matches: 15. This CDR3 has 18 residues. Germline CDR1 LNHNV, CDR2 YYDKDF (reference sequence). CDR3 coding DNA: TGTGCCACCAGCAGCCACGGGACAGGCGGACAGCGGGACACTGAAGCTTTCTTT. Protein product: CATSSHGTGGQRDTEAFF.

The chain links TRBV30 to TRBJ1-2; 7 positions agree with TRBD1. In germline, CDR1 is GTSNPN, CDR2 SVGIG (reference sequence). The CDR3 is made up of 13 amino acids. Trimming cost V 4 bases and J 5 bases; bases outside gene matches: 7. This CDR3 reads CAWNEGARYGYTF. DNA for the CDR3: TGTGCCTGGAACGAGGGGGCCAGGTATGGCTACACCTTC.

This clonotype qualifies as hyperexpanded. The V and J genes are TRBV30 and TRBJ1-2, with a weak D call TRBD1 (6 bases). This CDR3 region has 14 residues. V lost 1 base, J lost 4 bases, and 13 bases lay in between. CDR1 and CDR2 (germline): GTSNPN, SVGIG (reference sequence). CDR3 amino acids: CAWSEGEWSYGYTF. The CDR3 DNA is TGTGCCTGGAGTGAGGGGGAGTGGAGCTATGGCTACACCTTC.

This rearrangement joins TRBV4-3 to TRBJ1-1; D might be TRBD1 (6 bases). CDR1 LGHNA and CDR2 YSLEER come from the germline V gene. V was trimmed by 1 base and J by 0 bases, leaving 9 bases between them. The CDR3 has 15 residues. The CDR3 sequence: CASSQVGDMNTEAFF. CDR3 DNA: TGCGCCAGCAGCCAAGTTGGGGACATGAACACTGAAGCTTTCTTT.

The chain recombines TRBV4-3 with TRBJ2-1, with 14 positions matching TRBD2. The CDR3 length is 17 residues. Per the germline V gene, CDR1 is LGHNA and CDR2 is YSLEER. Trimming cost V 0 bases and J 4 bases; bases outside gene matches: 2. CDR3 nucleotides: TGCGCCAGCAGCCAAGAAGGGACTAGCGGGGGTTACAATGAGCAGTTCTTC. Translated: CASSQEGTSGGYNEQFF.

This clonotype is hyperexpanded (1% or more) in the sample. V is TRBV6-1 and J is TRBJ1-1; TRBD1 matches 7 bases. CDR1 and CDR2 (germline): MNHNS, SASEGT. With V trimmed by 5 bases and J by 6 bases, 3 bases remained unmatched. This CDR3 spans 12 amino acids. The CDR3 region is CASSPDRAEAFF. The CDR3 coding sequence is TGTGCCAGCAGTCCCGACAGGGCTGAAGCTTTCTTT.

This clonotype was counted once. The chain employs TRBV7-9 and TRBJ2-1, with D unresolved. V gave up 6 bases and J gave up 3 bases, with 6 bases separating them. This CDR3 has 12 residues. Per germline, CDR1 SEHNR and CDR2 FQNEAQ (reference sequence). Here the CDR3 DNA reads TGTGCCAGCAGTAGCTACTACAATGAGCAGTTCTTC. Translating it yields CASSSYYNEQFF.

V is TRBV6-1 and J is TRBJ2-1, with D perhaps matching TRBD1 (9 bases). Per the germline V gene, CDR1 is MNHNS and CDR2 is SASEGT. CDR3 size: 16 residues. Between the trimmed V and J ends, which lost 5 bases and 7 bases, there was a span of 21 bases. The CDR3: CASSTRTGASGNEQFF. CDR3 coding DNA: TGTGCCAGCAGTACCCGGACAGGGGCTAGCGGGAATGAGCAGTTCTTC.

CDR3 region: CATSRDTLAGGPTDTQYF. CDR3 coding DNA: TGTGCCACCAGCAGAGATACGCTAGCGGGGGGGCCGACAGATACGCAGTATTTT. The V gene is TRBV15, the J gene TRBJ2-3, with TRBD2 matching over 12 bases. Germline loops: CDR1 LNHNV, CDR2 YYDKDF (reference sequence). CDR3 size: 18 residues. V lost 0 bases, J lost 3 bases, and 7 bases stayed unmatched.

The rearrangement uses TRBV24-1 and TRBJ2-2; D gene uncertain. V was clipped by 5 bases and J by 3 bases, with 3 bases between them. CDR1 KGHDR and CDR2 SFDVKD come from the germline V gene. CDR3 length: 12 residues. CDR3 in amino acids: CATSAYTGELFF. The CDR3 region has the DNA TGTGCCACCAGTGCTTACACCGGGGAGCTGTTTTTT.

The chain joins TRBV7-1 to TRBJ1-1, with 8 bases aligning to TRBD1. TRBV7-1 is filed as an ORF, its function uncertain. The CDR3 contains 15 residues. The V segment lost 3 bases and the J segment 0 bases; nucleotides outside the gene matches: 3. The CDR3 loop is CASSSRTGLNTEAFF. DNA of the CDR3: TGTGCCAGCAGCTCCCGGACAGGGCTGAACACTGAAGCTTTCTTT.

The CDR3 DNA sequence: TGTGCCAGCAGCCCCACGGCACCCTACGAGCAGTACTTC. It encodes CASSPTAPYEQYF. The chain carries TRBV7-6 and TRBJ2-7; D not resolved. This CDR3 spans 13 amino acids. V was shortened by 5 bases and J by 2 bases, with 10 bases between the two germline ends. Germline lookup yields CDR1 SGHVS and CDR2 FNYEAQ.

This clonotype has more than one count but fewer than ten. The gene calls are TRBV30 and TRBJ1-2; D gene unclear. Deletions cut 3 bases from V and 8 bases from J, with 7 bases between. CDR3 length equals 10 residues. The germline CDR1 and CDR2 sequences are GTSNPN and SVGIG (reference sequence). CDR3: CAWRGRGYTF. The DNA for the CDR3 is TGTGCCTGGAGAGGCCGCGGCTACACCTTC. The whole variable domain, filled in from reference TRBV30 and TRBJ1-2, reads SQTIHQWPATLVQPVGSPLSLECTVEGTSNPNLYWYRQAAGRGLQLLFYSVGIGQISSEVPQNLSASRPQDRQFILSSKKLLLSDSGFYLCAWRGRGYTFGSGTRLTVV.

V and J are TRBV7-3 and TRBJ1-1, with D unresolved. V gave up 3 bases and J gave up 4 bases, with 9 bases separating them. This CDR3 has 13 amino acids. Germline V gene data show CDR1 as SGHTA and CDR2 as FQGTGA. The CDR3 bases are TGTGCCAGCAGCTTGGGAAGTCCCACTGAAGCTTTCTTT. Translation: CASSLGSPTEAFF. The variable domain in full, with the rest retrieved from reference TRBV7-3 and TRBJ1-1, is GAGVSQTPSNKVTEKGKYVELRCDPISGHTALYWYRQSLGQGPEFLIYFQGTGAADDSGLPNDRFFAVRPEGSVSTLKIQRTERGDSAVYLCASSLGSPTEAFFGQGTRLTVV.

The V and J genes are TRBV9 and TRBJ1-1; D call uncertain. Germline V gene lookup returns CDR1 SGDLS and CDR2 YYNGEE. The CDR3 is 15 residues long. V dropped 0 bases and J dropped 1 base, with 10 bases sitting between them. The CDR3 coding sequence is TGTGCCAGCAGCGTAGGGGGTAGGGAGAACACTGAAGCTTTCTTT. Its translation: CASSVGGRENTEAFF.

This clonotype appeared a few times. V is TRBV6-2 or TRBV6-3 and J is TRBJ1-2; D not certain. The CDR3 length is 14 residues. Deletions cut 0 bases from V and 6 bases from J, with 11 bases between. The germline gives CDR1 MNHEY, CDR2 SVGEGT. The CDR3 sequence: CASSYSRWRDGYTF. The CDR3 DNA sequence: TGTGCCAGCAGTTACTCGAGGTGGAGGGATGGCTACACCTTC.

This chain uses TRBV6-2 or TRBV6-3 with TRBJ1-2, with 7 bases aligning to TRBD1. Trimming at V came to 2 bases and at J to 2 bases, leaving 8 bases not matched to a gene. Germline V CDR1 and CDR2: MNHEY, SVGEGT. The CDR3 is 16 residues long. The CDR3 is CASSYRRQGVNYGYTF. The CDR3 DNA reads as TGTGCCAGCAGTTACAGGAGGCAGGGGGTGAACTATGGCTACACCTTC.

J is TRBJ1-1 and V is TRBV6-5; 7 bases map to TRBD1. This CDR3 is built from 14 residues. Germline trimming cut 0 bases from V and 4 bases from J; bases unmatched to any gene: 2. Germline CDR1 MNHEY, CDR2 SVGAGI. CDR3 coding DNA: TGTGCCAGCAGTTACTCGACAGGGAGCACTGAAGCTTTCTTT. Translating it yields CASSYSTGSTEAFF.

The chain recombines TRBV27 with TRBJ1-2, with no clear D. The germline V gene has CDR1 MNHEY and CDR2 SMNVEV (reference sequence). CDR3 length equals 16 residues. V lost 3 bases and J 4 bases, leaving 18 bases between the germline ends. Here the CDR3 reads CASSLSAKGHGYGYTF. The CDR3 bases are TGTGCCAGCAGTTTGTCGGCAAAAGGGCATGGCTATGGCTACACCTTC.

This clonotype has more than one count but fewer than ten. This chain uses TRBV6-1 with TRBJ2-1, with 9 bases matching TRBD2. This CDR3 contains 18 residues. Trimming cost V 6 bases and J 3 bases; bases outside gene matches: 15. Germline lookup yields CDR1 MNHNS and CDR2 SASEGT. The CDR3 coding sequence is TGTGCCAGCAGCCATCCGGGTGGCGGGGGGGTTAACTACAATGAGCAGTTCTTC. This translates into CASSHPGGGGVNYNEQFF.

The chain links TRBV4-1 to TRBJ2-1; tentative D call: TRBD2 (6 bases). The better agreement between TRBJ2-7 and the DNA end casts doubt on the J call. This CDR3 spans 16 amino acids. The germline gives CDR1 MGHRA, CDR2 YSYEKL. CDR3 DNA: TGCGCCAGCAGCCAGGAACTAGCATCCTCCTACAATGAGCAGTACTTC. Its translation is CASSQELASSYNEQYF.

The chain is built from TRBV11-1 and TRBJ2-7; TRBD2 aligns across 7 bases. J was trimmed by 2 bases and V by 3 bases; bases with no gene match: 7. This CDR3 has 15 amino acids. Germline CDR1 reads SGHAT; CDR2 reads FQDESV (reference sequence). The CDR3 region has the DNA TGTGCCAGCAGCTTGGGGCTAGCGGTACCCTACGAGCAGTACGTC. Protein: CASSLGLAVPYEQYV.